These 22 T cell receptor beta chains were sequenced from one sample in a study of cytomegalovirus exposure and HLA in healthy donors. This PCR relied on a set of 60 Vbeta primers and 13 Jbeta primers. Profiling relied on immunoSEQ multiplex PCR, and the TCRdb table lists in-frame clones only, not all of them. This table holds tens of thousands of clones, roughly 86% found once. The sequenced sample consisted of PBMCs. These receptors all stem from a man younger than 30 in good health and CMV-seronegative.

The CDR3 coding sequence is TGTGCCAGCAGCTCTTCGGGTCGCAATTCACCCCTCCACTTT. It yields the protein CASSSSGRNSPLHF. The V and J genes are TRBV7-9 and TRBJ1-6; D is uncertain. The CDR3 is made up of 14 amino acids. Germline V gene data show CDR1 as SEHNR and CDR2 as FQNEAQ (reference sequence). The germline V and J ends were trimmed by 4 bases and 7 bases, with 11 bases remaining between them.

The CDR3 nucleotides are TGTGCCAGCAGTAAGACAAGCTCCTACGAGCAGTACTTC. It encodes CASSKTSSYEQYF. This chain uses TRBV27 with TRBJ2-7; unclear D gene. CDR3 length equals 13 residues. Germline V gene lookup returns CDR1 MNHEY and CDR2 SMNVEV (reference sequence). Trimming stripped 5 bases from V and 0 bases from J, with 8 bases between.

The DNA of the CDR3 is TGTGCCAGCAGCCCCGGGTGGACAGAGGGCTACGAGCAGTACTTC. As protein: CASSPGWTEGYEQYF. The chain is built from TRBV13 and TRBJ2-5, with TRBD1 as a possible D gene (6 bases). The J call is uncertain, as TRBJ2-7 better fits the DNA end. This CDR3 comprises 15 residues. In germline, CDR1 is PRHDT, CDR2 FYEKMQ (reference sequence).

This clone has a handful of counts. The chain employs TRBV11-1 and TRBJ1-1; D uncertain. V was cut by 2 bases and J by 2 bases, with 9 bases left in between. CDR1 is SGHAT and CDR2 is FQDESV in the germline V gene (reference sequence). CDR3 length: 14 amino acids. This CDR3 is CASSLSRVNTEAFF. The CDR3 bases are TGTGCCAGCAGCTTATCTCGGGTAAACACTGAAGCTTTCTTT.

Concerning this clone: The same CDR3 is also encoded by other DNA sequences in this sample. The gene calls are TRBV29-1 and TRBJ2-5; TRBD1 agrees at 7 bases. V lost 6 bases and J lost 3; bases outside the gene matches: 4. Per the germline V gene, CDR1 is SQVTM and CDR2 is ANQGSEA. The CDR3 runs 12 residues. The CDR3 sequence: CSVATGEETQYF. The DNA of the CDR3 is TGCAGCGTCGCCACAGGGGAAGAGACCCAGTACTTC.

The sample holds one count of this clone. The chain links TRBV19 to TRBJ2-2; weak D call: TRBD1 (6 bases). This CDR3 region has 17 residues. Between the trimmed V and J ends, which lost 5 bases and 1 base, there was a span of 17 bases. CDR1 is LNHDA and CDR2 is SQIVND in the germline V gene (reference sequence). The CDR3 DNA reads as TGTGCCAGTAGTCGTCGGAGACAGGCCGGGAACACCGGGGAGCTGTTTTTT. It codes for CASSRRRQAGNTGELFF.

This clone was counted only a few times. The V and J genes are TRBV5-1 and TRBJ1-2; maybe TRBD1 (6 bases). There are 16 residues in the CDR3. Germline loops: CDR1 SGHRS, CDR2 YFSETQ. Trimming took off 4 bases at V and 0 bases at J, with 16 bases between the two ends. The CDR3 DNA reads TGCGCCAGCAGCGCAGGACAGTTAGGCCCTAACTATGGCTACACCTTC. This sequence encodes CASSAGQLGPNYGYTF.

This chain links TRBV2 with TRBJ2-7, with 8 nucleotides matching TRBD1. In germline, CDR1 is SNHLY, CDR2 FYNNEI. With V trimmed by 2 bases and J by 5 bases, 8 bases remained unmatched. There are 15 residues in the CDR3. CDR3: CASSEWRGQGHEQYF. CDR3 in DNA: TGTGCCAGCAGTGAATGGAGAGGACAGGGCCACGAGCAGTACTTC.

V and J are TRBV28 and TRBJ1-4; no clear D gene. This CDR3 has 13 amino acids. The ends were cut back, 7 bases at V and 7 bases at J, with 13 bases in the middle. Germline-derived CDR1 and CDR2 are MDHEN and SYDVKM. The CDR3 here is CASNPGRGEKLFF. The CDR3, as DNA: TGTGCCAGCAATCCCGGACGGGGTGAAAAACTGTTTTTT.

The chain combines TRBV19 with TRBJ2-4; weak D call: TRBD1 (6 bases). Per the germline V gene, CDR1 is LNHDA and CDR2 is SQIVND (reference sequence). Trimming took off 4 bases at V and 5 bases at J, with 9 bases between the two ends. This CDR3 is 13 amino acids long. This CDR3 reads CASSTGVQNIQYF. The CDR3 bases are TGTGCCAGTAGTACAGGGGTCCAAAACATTCAGTACTTC. The full variable domain, with the rest looked up from reference TRBV19 and TRBJ2-4, is DGGITQSPKYLFRKEGQNVTLSCEQNLNHDAMYWYRQDPGQGLRLIYYSQIVNDFQKGDIAEGYSVSREKKESFPLTVTSAQKNPTAFYLCASSTGVQNIQYFGAGTRLSVL.

This clone was detected only once. The chain is built from TRBV9 and TRBJ1-1; 8 bases match TRBD1. The CDR3 consists of 14 residues. Germline CDR1 is SGDLS and CDR2 is YYNGEE. Trimming removed 1 base from V and 5 bases from J; junction bases left unmatched: 4. In DNA form, the CDR3 reads TGTGCCAGCAGCGTACAGGGGGCGCTGACTGAAGCTTTCTTT. It specifies CASSVQGALTEAFF.

This chain uses TRBV30 with TRBJ2-7; 11 bases agree with TRBD2. This CDR3 is 16 amino acids long. Germline V gene sequence: CDR1 GTSNPN, CDR2 SVGIG (reference sequence). J lost 6 bases, V lost 3 bases, and 13 bases had no gene match. CDR3 protein: CAWRSGGGTSGREQYF. CDR3 sequence (DNA): TGTGCCTGGAGATCCGGCGGTGGGACTAGCGGACGCGAGCAGTACTTC.

The chain uses TRBV9 and TRBJ2-7, with TRBD1 as a possible D gene (5 bases). This CDR3 is 15 amino acids long. Germline CDR1 and CDR2: SGDLS and YYNGEE. The V end was cut by 4 bases, the J end by 4 bases, with 18 bases between. The CDR3 bases are TGTGCCAGCAGCCCTTCTGGACATCGGCTATACGAGCAGTACTTC. Its protein is CASSPSGHRLYEQYF.

The chain uses TRBV10-3 and TRBJ1-1; D is uncertain. The germline V gene has CDR1 ENHRY and CDR2 SYGVKD. V was clipped by 10 bases and J by 0 bases, with 6 bases between them. The CDR3 loop spans 11 amino acids. The CDR3 DNA reads as TGTGCCACGGTCATGAACACTGAAGCTTTCTTT. The encoded protein is CATVMNTEAFF.

This chain connects TRBV5-4 to TRBJ1-2; 9 bases fit TRBD1. The CDR3 loop spans 15 amino acids. J lost 6 bases, V lost 0 bases, and 6 bases had no gene match. Germline V gene data show CDR1 as SGHNT and CDR2 as YYREEE (reference sequence). The DNA for the CDR3 is TGTGCCAGCAGCTTGGCCCTAACAGGGGGCGATGGCTACACCTTC. It translates to CASSLALTGGDGYTF.

This clone was recorded a few times. The rearrangement links TRBV4-3 to TRBJ2-3; weak D call: TRBD2 (7 bases). The germline V and J ends were trimmed by 1 base and 1 base, with 18 bases remaining between them. CDR3 length: 18 residues. Germline V gene sequence: CDR1 LGHNA, CDR2 YSLEER. The CDR3, as DNA: TGCGCCAGCAGCCAAGGAGGTGGGGGGGCTTGGGGCACAGATACGCAGTATTTT. Its protein product is CASSQGGGGAWGTDTQYF.

Points on this clone: The junction does not match germline at one end; this may be a read error. The rearrangement joins TRBV19 to TRBJ2-1, with TRBD2 matching over 7 bases. This CDR3 has 15 amino acids. Per the germline V gene, CDR1 is LNHDA and CDR2 is SQIVND (reference sequence). The CDR3 bases are TGTGTCAGTAGTATAGTATGGGGGAGGGCCTACGAGCAGTTCTTC. This encodes CVSSIVWGRAYEQFF.

This clone has more than one count but fewer than ten. V usage is TRBV7-2 and J usage is TRBJ1-1, with D unresolved. From germline, CDR1 is SGHTA and CDR2 FQGNSA. V gave up 2 bases and J gave up 1 base, with 8 bases separating them. The CDR3 is made up of 14 amino acids. CDR3 amino acids: CASSLIPGNTEAFF. For the CDR3, the DNA is TGTGCCAGCAGCTTAATACCCGGGAACACTGAAGCTTTCTTT.

The chain links TRBV5-5 to TRBJ2-7, with 8 bases that match TRBD1. Germline V gene sequence: CDR1 SGHKS, CDR2 YYEKEE (reference sequence). Trimming took 6 bases from V and 3 from J; bases not matched to a gene: 8. This CDR3 is built from 14 residues. CDR3: CASISTGVIYEQYF. In DNA form, the CDR3 reads TGTGCCAGCATATCGACAGGGGTCATCTACGAGCAGTACTTC.

The genes are TRBV9 and TRBJ2-2, with TRBD2 matching over 9 bases. CDR1 SGDLS and CDR2 YYNGEE come from the germline V gene. The CDR3 is 16 residues long. Trimming at V came to 0 bases and at J to 5 bases, leaving 5 bases not matched to a gene. The CDR3 DNA reads as TGTGCCAGCAGCGTAGTCCCTAGCGGGGTAACCGGGGAGCTGTTTTTT. This gives the protein CASSVVPSGVTGELFF. The full variable domain, with the rest looked up from reference TRBV9 and TRBJ2-2, is DSGVTQTPKHLITATGQRVTLRCSPRSGDLSVYWYQQSLDQGLQFLIQYYNGEERAKGNILERFSAQQFPDLHSELNLSSLELGDSALYFCASSVVPSGVTGELFFGEGSRLTVL.

This chain links TRBV5-1 with TRBJ2-3; D is possibly TRBD1 (6 bases). CDR1 SGHRS and CDR2 YFSETQ come from the germline V gene. This CDR3 spans 13 amino acids. V shed 1 base and J shed 6 bases, with 9 bases lying between them. CDR3 region: CASSLNRADTQYF. CDR3 bases: TGCGCCAGCAGCTTGAACAGGGCGGATACGCAGTATTTT.

V and J are TRBV19 and TRBJ1-3, with D tentatively TRBD1 (5 bases). The CDR3 runs to 15 residues. From germline, CDR1 is LNHDA and CDR2 SQIVND (reference sequence). Trimming stripped 6 bases from V and 3 bases from J, with 15 bases between. The CDR3 region has the DNA TGTGCCAGTAGCAACACTGACAGCAGTGGAAACACCATATATTTT. This gives the protein CASSNTDSSGNTIYF.